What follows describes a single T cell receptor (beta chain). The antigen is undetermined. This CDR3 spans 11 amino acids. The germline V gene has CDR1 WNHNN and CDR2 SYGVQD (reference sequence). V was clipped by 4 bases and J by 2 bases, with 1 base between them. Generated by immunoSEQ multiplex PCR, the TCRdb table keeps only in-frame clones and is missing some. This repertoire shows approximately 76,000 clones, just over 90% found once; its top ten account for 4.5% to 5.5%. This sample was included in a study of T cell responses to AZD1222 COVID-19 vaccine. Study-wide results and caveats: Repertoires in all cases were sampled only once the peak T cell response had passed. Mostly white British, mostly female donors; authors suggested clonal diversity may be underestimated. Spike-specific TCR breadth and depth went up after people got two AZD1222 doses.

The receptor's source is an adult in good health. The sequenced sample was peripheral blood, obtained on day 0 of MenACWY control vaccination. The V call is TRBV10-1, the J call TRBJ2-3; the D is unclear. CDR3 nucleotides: TGCGCCAGCAGTGCCACAGATACGCAGTATTTT. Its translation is CASSATDTQYF.